Listed below are T cell receptor beta chains from one sample, sequenced in a study of CD8 T cells in ankylosing spondylitis. TCRdb fed the 5' RACE reads into MiXCR, producing one record per CDR3 protein. The data show approximately 260,000 distinct CDR3 sequences, approximately 9% seen once. The material sequenced was blood, either unsorted or a sorted T cell fraction (not recorded which). These receptors originate from a male donor with ankylosing spondylitis or in good health (not recorded which). Each CDR3 is given with its conserved first and last residue. A D gene is named only where the DNA matches it firmly. The size of a clone is reported for some rows only, either as once, few or many, or as a class for expanded clones.

j_call,clone_size,v_call,cdr3_length,d_call,cdr3_aa,cdr3_nt
TRBJ2-3,many,TRBV5-1,16,TRBD1,CASSLPRQGGTDTQYF,TGCGCCAGCAGCTTACCCCGACAGGGAGGCACAGATACGCAGTATTTT
TRBJ2-7,few,TRBV7-2,16,.,CASSRDRGSVGYEQYF,TGTGCCAGCAGCCGCGATCGGGGGTCCGTGGGCTACGAGCAGTACTTC
TRBJ1-1,many,TRBV20-1,13,TRBD1,CSARDFAGGEAFF,TGCAGTGCTAGAGACTTTGCAGGGGGAGAAGCTTTCTTT
TRBJ1-1,few,TRBV20-1,13,.,CSARVTENTEAFF,TGCAGTGCTAGAGTGACGGAAAACACTGAAGCTTTCTTT
TRBJ2-1,many,TRBV3-1,14,.,CASSQARRGHEQFF,TGTGCCAGCAGCCAAGCGCGCAGGGGCCATGAGCAGTTCTTC
TRBJ2-5,many,TRBV7-2,14,TRBD1,CASSQTGGRETQYF,TGTGCCAGCAGCCAGACAGGGGGCCGGGAGACCCAGTACTTC
TRBJ1-6,many,TRBV7-8,17,.,CASSFEPRTAWNSPLHF,TGTGCCAGCAGCTTCGAGCCTAGGACAGCTTGGAATTCACCCCTCCACTTT
TRBJ1-4,many,TRBV7-2,12,.,CASSQMRGKLFF,TGTGCCAGCAGCCAAATGAGAGGGAAACTGTTTTTT
TRBJ1-3,.,TRBV7-9,15,TRBD1,CASSTLTGSGNTIYF,TGTGCCAGCAGCACACTGACAGGGTCTGGAAACACCATATATTTT
TRBJ2-3,many,TRBV29-1,14,TRBD1,CSVDIAGGGDTQYF,TGCAGCGTTGACATCGCAGGGGGCGGTGATACGCAGTATTTT
TRBJ1-5,.,TRBV20-1,13,.,CSANLGTNQPQHF,TGCAGTGCCAACCTGGGAACCAATCAGCCCCAGCATTTT
TRBJ2-3,many,TRBV6-5,15,.,CASSYDSGRGDTQYF,TGTGCCAGCAGTTACGACTCGGGAAGGGGAGATACGCAGTATTTT
TRBJ2-7,few,TRBV29-1,15,.,CSVEGEEGAGYEQYF,TGCAGCGTTGAAGGGGAGGAGGGGGCAGGATACGAGCAGTACTTC
TRBJ2-7,few,TRBV5-1,12,.,CASSMGVTEQYF,TGCGCCAGCAGCATGGGGGTAACCGAGCAGTACTTC
TRBJ2-1,.,TRBV29-1,13,TRBD2,CSVGLAEINEQFF,TGCAGCGTTGGACTAGCGGAGATCAATGAGCAGTTCTTC
TRBJ2-1,many,TRBV9,15,TRBD2,CASSPAPTSDNEQFF,TGTGCCAGCAGCCCAGCCCCGACTAGCGACAATGAGCAGTTCTTC
TRBJ1-1,many,TRBV10-3,15,TRBD1,CAISERTGEGTEAFF,TGTGCCATCAGTGAACGGACAGGAGAAGGCACTGAAGCTTTCTTT
TRBJ2-3,many,TRBV12-3/TRBV12-4,15,TRBD2,CASRASGGLTDTQYF,TGTGCCAGCAGGGCCTCGGGGGGGCTCACAGATACGCAGTATTTT
TRBJ2-1,many,TRBV6-2/TRBV6-3,14,.,CASSYGSEGNEQFF,TGTGCCAGCAGTTACGGTAGCGAGGGTAATGAGCAGTTCTTC
TRBJ2-1,many,TRBV20-1,13,.,CSARDGSHNEQFF,TGCAGTGCTAGAGATGGCTCTCACAATGAGCAGTTCTTC
TRBJ2-7,few,TRBV20-1,11,.,CSAREGNEQYF,TGCAGTGCTAGAGAGGGGAACGAGCAGTACTTC
TRBJ2-7,many,TRBV10-2,13,TRBD1,CASSWTGTSEQYF,TGCGCCAGCAGTTGGACAGGAACTTCTGAGCAGTACTTC
TRBJ2-3,many,TRBV4-3,13,.,CASSQGRTDTQYF,TGCGCCAGCAGCCAAGGGCGCACAGATACGCAGTATTTT
TRBJ1-2,many,TRBV27,13,.,CASSFTEGYGYTF,TGTGCCAGCAGTTTCACAGAGGGCTATGGCTACACCTTC
TRBJ2-3,many,TRBV5-1,14,.,CATRGGTRTDTQYF,TGCGCCACCCGGGGAGGGACACGCACAGATACGCAGTATTTT
TRBJ2-1,many,TRBV15,13,TRBD1,CATSRRQGSEQFF,TGTGCCACCAGCAGGAGACAGGGAAGTGAGCAGTTCTTC
TRBJ2-7,.,TRBV20-1,16,.,CSARDTFGRSSYEQYF,TGCAGTGCTAGAGATACGTTTGGCCGGAGCTCCTACGAGCAGTACTTC
TRBJ2-7,many,TRBV6-2/TRBV6-3,15,TRBD2,CASSPSGRASDEQYF,TGTGCCAGCAGCCCCAGCGGGAGGGCCAGCGACGAGCAGTACTTC
TRBJ1-4,many,TRBV5-1,14,.,CATKPEATNEKLFF,TGCGCCACCAAACCGGAGGCAACTAATGAAAAACTGTTTTTT
TRBJ2-3,many,TRBV20-1,13,.,CSARTLREDTQYF,TGCAGTGCTAGGACCCTTAGAGAGGATACGCAGTATTTT
TRBJ2-3,many,TRBV20-1,10,.,CSAGRDTQYF,TGCAGTGCTGGTAGAGATACGCAGTATTTT
TRBJ1-1,.,TRBV29-1,11,.,CSVNENTEAFF,TGCAGCGTTAATGAGAACACTGAAGCTTTCTTT
TRBJ1-2,many,TRBV4-3,16,.,CASSQEKTAPSYGYTF,TGCGCCAGCAGCCAAGAGAAAACAGCACCCAGCTATGGCTACACCTTC
TRBJ1-1,.,TRBV5-1,14,.,CASGDGYGNTEAFF,TGCGCCAGCGGGGACGGGTACGGGAACACTGAAGCTTTCTTT
TRBJ2-7,.,TRBV5-1,13,TRBD2,CASRTSGRYEQYF,TGCGCCAGCAGGACTAGCGGGAGGTACGAGCAGTACTTC
TRBJ1-1,many,TRBV7-9,14,.,CASSSSRGNTEAFF,TGTGCCAGCAGCTCCAGCCGGGGGAACACTGAAGCTTTCTTT
TRBJ1-2,many,TRBV11-1,13,TRBD1,CASSLNRGYDYTF,TGTGCCAGCAGCTTAAACAGGGGATATGACTACACCTTC
TRBJ2-7,many,TRBV30,13,.,CAWSVGSGYEQYF,TGTGCCTGGAGTGTCGGTTCGGGCTACGAGCAGTACTTC
TRBJ2-7,few,TRBV20-1,13,.,CSARELGSPPEYF,TGCAGTGCTAGGGAACTTGGGAGTCCTCCGGAGTACTTC
TRBJ2-2,many,TRBV10-2,17,TRBD2,CASSEPTTGTRGRELFF,TGCGCCAGCAGTGAGCCGACCACCGGGACTAGGGGCCGGGAGCTGTTTTTT
TRBJ1-2,many,TRBV5-4,16,.,CASSDKDSRLSYGYTF,TGTGCCAGCAGTGATAAGGACAGCCGACTCTCCTATGGCTACACCTTC
TRBJ2-7,.,TRBV19,12,.,CASSDRTYEQYF,TGTGCCAGTAGTGACCGGACTTACGAGCAGTACTTC
TRBJ2-3,few,TRBV27,14,TRBD2,CASRTSGPADTQYF,TGTGCCAGTAGGACTAGCGGGCCGGCAGATACGCAGTATTTT
TRBJ1-2,many,TRBV29-1,15,TRBD1,CSVEDWGTGPYGYTF,TGCAGCGTTGAAGATTGGGGGACAGGACCCTATGGCTACACCTTC
TRBJ2-7,.,TRBV12-3/TRBV12-4,15,TRBD1,CASALTGTENYEQYF,TGTGCCAGCGCGTTAACCGGGACAGAGAACTACGAGCAGTACTTC
TRBJ1-5,many,TRBV14,13,.,CASSQDPEQPQHF,TGTGCCAGCAGCCAAGATCCTGAGCAGCCCCAGCATTTT
TRBJ1-1,many,TRBV11-1,18,.,CASSRARVREESNTEAFF,TGTGCCAGCAGCCGCGCGCGGGTGAGAGAGGAATCGAACACTGAAGCTTTCTTT
TRBJ2-3,many,TRBV5-1,14,TRBD1,CASSFGQGANTQYF,TGCGCCAGCAGCTTCGGACAGGGGGCTAATACGCAGTATTTT
TRBJ2-7,many,TRBV7-2,16,TRBD2,CASSLALRASGNEQYF,TGTGCCAGCAGCTTAGCCCTCCGGGCTAGCGGGAACGAGCAGTACTTC
TRBJ2-5,many,TRBV7-8,16,TRBD1,CASSFFGTGAGETQYF,TGTGCCAGCAGCTTTTTCGGGACAGGGGCAGGAGAGACCCAGTACTTC
TRBJ2-3,many,TRBV20-1,15,.,CSARDPRISTDTQYF,TGCAGTGCTAGAGATCCTAGAATTAGCACAGATACGCAGTATTTT
TRBJ2-7,.,TRBV20-1,15,TRBD2,CSASPLQREGHEQYF,TGCAGTGCTAGTCCCCTCCAGCGGGAGGGCCATGAGCAGTACTTC
TRBJ1-1,many,TRBV7-6,13,.,CASSPRVWTEAFF,TGTGCCAGCAGCCCCAGGGTCTGGACTGAAGCTTTCTTT
TRBJ2-6,many,TRBV5-1,16,.,CASSLATMRGANVLTF,TGCGCCAGCAGCTTGGCCACTATGAGGGGGGCCAACGTCCTGACTTTC